This T cell receptor (beta chain) was retrieved from a study of T-cell memory formation after mild COVID-19. About the study: There were largely donor-specific TCR clusters.

MiXCR was run by TCRdb on the 5' RACE reads, yielding one entry per CDR3 protein. This sample has about half a million distinct CDR3 sequences, with 15% to 20% found just once. General observations from the study: Balance between CD4 and CD8 was seen in clones contracting day 15 to 85, and a CD4+ lean was seen in later expanders. The second-wave clones peaking on day 37 were not confirmed as SARS-CoV-2-specific. Those CD4+ clones that contracted were mainly in CM and EM (CD8+ ones in EMRA).

This clonotype was found a few times. Its antigen remains unknown. Unmatched junction bases numbered 8, after V lost 8 bases and J lost 4 bases. CDR1 and CDR2 from the germline V gene are MNHNS and SASEGT. The CDR3 is made up of 15 amino acids. Material for sequencing was PBMCs or a T cell subset sorted from them (not recorded which). This clonotype originated in an adult woman who had mild COVID-19 (a few samples of this study predate the infection). Cell type and time point are not known. The rearrangement uses TRBV6-1 and TRBJ2-6, with TRBD1 matching over 7 bases. CDR3 DNA: TGTGCCAGCGGAAACAGGGGTGCCGGGGCCAACGTCCTGACTTTC. It translates to CASGNRGAGANVLTF.